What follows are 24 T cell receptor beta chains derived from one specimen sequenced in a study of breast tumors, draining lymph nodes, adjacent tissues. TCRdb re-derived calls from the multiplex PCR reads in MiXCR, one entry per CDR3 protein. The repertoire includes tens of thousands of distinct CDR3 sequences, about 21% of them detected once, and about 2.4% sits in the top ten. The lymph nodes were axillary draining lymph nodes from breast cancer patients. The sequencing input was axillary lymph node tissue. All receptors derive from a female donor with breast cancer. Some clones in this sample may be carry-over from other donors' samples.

The CDR3 protein is CASSYSGVTEAFF. The CDR3 DNA reads as TGTGCCAGCAGTTACTCCGGGGTTACTGAAGCTTTCTTT. This chain uses TRBV6-2 or TRBV6-3 with TRBJ1-1; D ambiguous. The V and J ends lost 0 bases and 5 bases respectively, with 7 bases between them. Germline loops: CDR1 MNHEY, CDR2 SVGEGT. CDR3 length: 13 amino acids.

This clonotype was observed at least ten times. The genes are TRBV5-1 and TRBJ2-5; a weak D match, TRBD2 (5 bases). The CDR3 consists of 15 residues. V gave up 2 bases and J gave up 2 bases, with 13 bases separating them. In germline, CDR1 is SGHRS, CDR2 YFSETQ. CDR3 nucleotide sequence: TGCGCCAGCAGCTTTAATATAGGCGGGCAAGAGACCCAGTACTTC. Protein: CASSFNIGGQETQYF. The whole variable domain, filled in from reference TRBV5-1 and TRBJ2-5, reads KAGVTQTPRYLIKTRGQQVTLSCSPISGHRSVSWYQQTPGQGLQFLFEYFSETQRNKGNFPGRFSGRQFSNSRSEMNVSTLELGDSALYLCASSFNIGGQETQYFGPGTRLLVL.

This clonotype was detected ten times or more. CDR3 loop: CSARASTYEQYF. CDR3 bases: TGCAGTGCTAGGGCCAGTACCTACGAGCAGTACTTC. The chain joins TRBV20-1 to TRBJ2-7, with D unclear. This CDR3 is built from 12 residues. Looked up from germline, CDR1 is DFQATT and CDR2 is SNEGSKA (reference sequence). Trimming removed 3 bases from V and 2 bases from J, with 8 bases in between.

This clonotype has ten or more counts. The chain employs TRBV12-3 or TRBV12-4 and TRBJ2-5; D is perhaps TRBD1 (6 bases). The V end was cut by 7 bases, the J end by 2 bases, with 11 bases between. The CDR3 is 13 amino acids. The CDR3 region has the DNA TGTGCCAGCACAAGGCAGGGGCAAGAGACCCAGTACTTC. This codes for CASTRQGQETQYF.

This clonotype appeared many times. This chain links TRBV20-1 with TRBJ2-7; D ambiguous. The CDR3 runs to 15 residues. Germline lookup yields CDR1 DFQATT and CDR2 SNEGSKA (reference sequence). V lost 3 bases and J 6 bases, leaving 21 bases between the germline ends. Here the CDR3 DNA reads TGCAGTGCTAGCCCTCGAACACATCCTTTGCGCGAGCAGTACTTC. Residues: CSASPRTHPLREQYF.

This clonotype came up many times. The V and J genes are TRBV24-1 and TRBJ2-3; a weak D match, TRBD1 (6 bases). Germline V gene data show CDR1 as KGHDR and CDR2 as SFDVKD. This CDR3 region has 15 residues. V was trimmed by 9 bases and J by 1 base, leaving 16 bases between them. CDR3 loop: CATAHPSGGTDTQYF. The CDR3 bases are TGTGCCACCGCCCATCCCTCAGGGGGCACAGATACGCAGTATTTT.

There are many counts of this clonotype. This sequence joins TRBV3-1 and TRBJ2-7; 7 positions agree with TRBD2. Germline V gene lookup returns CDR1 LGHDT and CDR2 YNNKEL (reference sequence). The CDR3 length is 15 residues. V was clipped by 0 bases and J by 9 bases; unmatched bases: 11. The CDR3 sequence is CASSQDSLAARGQYF. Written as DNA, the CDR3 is TGTGCCAGCAGCCAAGATTCCCTAGCGGCTCGGGGGCAGTACTTC.

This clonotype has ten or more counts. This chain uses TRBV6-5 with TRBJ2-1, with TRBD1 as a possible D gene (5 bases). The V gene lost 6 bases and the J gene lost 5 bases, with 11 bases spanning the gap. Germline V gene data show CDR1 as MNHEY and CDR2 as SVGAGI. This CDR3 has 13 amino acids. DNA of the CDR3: TGTGCCAGCAGAGACAGACCCAACAATGAGCAGTTCTTC. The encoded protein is CASRDRPNNEQFF.

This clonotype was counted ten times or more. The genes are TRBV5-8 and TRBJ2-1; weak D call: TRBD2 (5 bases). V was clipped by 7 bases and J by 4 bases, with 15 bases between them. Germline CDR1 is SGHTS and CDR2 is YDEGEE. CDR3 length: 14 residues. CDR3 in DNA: TGTGCCAGCCTGACTATCCCTTTATACAATGAGCAGTTCTTC. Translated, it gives CASLTIPLYNEQFF.

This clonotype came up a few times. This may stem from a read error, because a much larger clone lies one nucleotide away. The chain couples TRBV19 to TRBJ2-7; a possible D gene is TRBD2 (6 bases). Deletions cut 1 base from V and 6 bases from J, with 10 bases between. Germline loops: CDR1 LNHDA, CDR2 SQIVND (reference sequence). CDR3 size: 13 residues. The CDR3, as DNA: TGTGCCAGTAGTATAGCGGGGGTCGGCGAGCAGTACTTC. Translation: CASSIAGVGEQYF. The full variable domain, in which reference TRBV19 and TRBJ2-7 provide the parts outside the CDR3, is DGGITQSPKYLFRKEGQNVTLSCEQNLNHDAMYWYRQDPGQGLRLIYYSQIVNDFQKGDIAEGYSVSREKKESFPLTVTSAQKNPTAFYLCASSIAGVGEQYFGPGTRLTVT.

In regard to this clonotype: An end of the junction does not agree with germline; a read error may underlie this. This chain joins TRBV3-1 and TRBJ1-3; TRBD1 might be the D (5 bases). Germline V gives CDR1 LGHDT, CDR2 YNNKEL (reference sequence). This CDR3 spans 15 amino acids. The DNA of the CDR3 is TGTGCCAGCAGCCAACGGGGGGGGTCTGGAGACACCATATATTTT. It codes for CASSQRGGSGDTIYF.

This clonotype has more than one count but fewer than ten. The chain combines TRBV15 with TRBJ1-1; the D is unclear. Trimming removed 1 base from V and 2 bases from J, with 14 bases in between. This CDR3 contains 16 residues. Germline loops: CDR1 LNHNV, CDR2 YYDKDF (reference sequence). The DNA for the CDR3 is TGTGCCACCAGCAGAGCCATGGTAGGGCTTAACACTGAAGCTTTCTTT. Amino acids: CATSRAMVGLNTEAFF.

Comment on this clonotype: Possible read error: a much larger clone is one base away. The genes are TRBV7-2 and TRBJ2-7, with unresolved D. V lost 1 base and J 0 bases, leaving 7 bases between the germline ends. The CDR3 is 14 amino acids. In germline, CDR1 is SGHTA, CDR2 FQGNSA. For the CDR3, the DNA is TGTGCCAGCAGCTTAGGGACCTTCTCCTACGAGCAGTACTTC. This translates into CASSLGTFSYEQYF. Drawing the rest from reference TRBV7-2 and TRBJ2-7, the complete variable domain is GAGVSQSPSNKVTEKGKDVELRCDPISGHTALYWYRQSLGQGLEFLIYFQGNSAPDKSGLPSDRFSAERTGGSVSTLTIQRTQQEDSAVYLCASSLGTFSYEQYFGPGTRLTVT.

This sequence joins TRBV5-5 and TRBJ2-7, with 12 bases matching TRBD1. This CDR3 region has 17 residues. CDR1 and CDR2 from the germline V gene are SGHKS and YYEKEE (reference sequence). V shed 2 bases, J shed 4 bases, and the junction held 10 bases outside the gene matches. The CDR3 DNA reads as TGTGCCAGCAGCTTCCGGGACAGGGGGCCGTGTTATTACGAGCAGTACTTC. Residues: CASSFRDRGPCYYEQYF.

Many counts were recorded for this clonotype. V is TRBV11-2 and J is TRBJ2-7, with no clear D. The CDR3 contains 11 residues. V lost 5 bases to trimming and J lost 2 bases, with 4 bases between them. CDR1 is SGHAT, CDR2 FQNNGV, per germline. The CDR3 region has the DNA TGTGCCAGCAGCCCGGCCTACGAGCAGTACTTC. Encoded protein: CASSPAYEQYF.

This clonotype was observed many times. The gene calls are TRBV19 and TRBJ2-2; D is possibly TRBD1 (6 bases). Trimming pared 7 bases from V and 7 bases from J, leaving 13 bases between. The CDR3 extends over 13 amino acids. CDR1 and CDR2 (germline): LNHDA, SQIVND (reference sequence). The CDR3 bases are TGTGCCAGTAACACAGGGCAAGGCGGGGAGCTGTTTTTT. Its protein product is CASNTGQGGELFF.

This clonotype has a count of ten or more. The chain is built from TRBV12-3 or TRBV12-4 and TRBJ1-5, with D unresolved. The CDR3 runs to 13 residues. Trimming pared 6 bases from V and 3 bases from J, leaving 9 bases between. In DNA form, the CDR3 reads TGTGCCAGCAGCCCAACAGTCAATCAGCCCCAGCATTTT. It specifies CASSPTVNQPQHF.

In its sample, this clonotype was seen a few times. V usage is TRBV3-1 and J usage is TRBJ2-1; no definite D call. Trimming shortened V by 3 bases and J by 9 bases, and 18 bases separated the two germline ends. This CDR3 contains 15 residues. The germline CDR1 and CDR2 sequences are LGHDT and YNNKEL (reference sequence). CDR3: CASSQVPPRLGEQFF. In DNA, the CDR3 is TGTGCCAGCAGCCAGGTTCCCCCTCGTTTGGGTGAGCAGTTCTTC.

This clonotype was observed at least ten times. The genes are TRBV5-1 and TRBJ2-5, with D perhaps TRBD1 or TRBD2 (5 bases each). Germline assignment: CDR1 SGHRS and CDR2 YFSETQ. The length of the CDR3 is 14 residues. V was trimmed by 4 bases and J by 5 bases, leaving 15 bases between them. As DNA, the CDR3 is TGCGCCAGCAGCGAGGGACCCAGGAGGGAGACCCAGTACTTC. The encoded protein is CASSEGPRRETQYF.

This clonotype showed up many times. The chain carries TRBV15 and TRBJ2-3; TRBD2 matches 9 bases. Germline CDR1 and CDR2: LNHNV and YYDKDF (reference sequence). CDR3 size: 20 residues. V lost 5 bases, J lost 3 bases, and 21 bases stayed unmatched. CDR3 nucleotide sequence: TGTGCCACCAGCGATCTTTCTGGGCTAGCGGGACGGGGGGGTACAGATACGCAGTATTTT. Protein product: CATSDLSGLAGRGGTDTQYF.

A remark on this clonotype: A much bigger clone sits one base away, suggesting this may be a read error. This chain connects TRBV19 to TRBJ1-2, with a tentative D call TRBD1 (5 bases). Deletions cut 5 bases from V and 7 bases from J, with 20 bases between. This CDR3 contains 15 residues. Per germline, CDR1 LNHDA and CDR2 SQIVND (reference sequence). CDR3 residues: CASSDYVGADSGYTF. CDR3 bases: TGTGCCAGTAGTGACTACGTCGGGGCAGATTCTGGCTACACCTTC.

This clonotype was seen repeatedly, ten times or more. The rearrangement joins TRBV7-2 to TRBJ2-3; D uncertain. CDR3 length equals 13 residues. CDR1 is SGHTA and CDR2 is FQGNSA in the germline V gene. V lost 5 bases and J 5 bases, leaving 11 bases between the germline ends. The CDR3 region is CASSPNTGDTQYF. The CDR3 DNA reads TGTGCCAGCAGCCCAAATACGGGAGATACGCAGTATTTT. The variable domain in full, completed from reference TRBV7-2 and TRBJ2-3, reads GAGVSQSPSNKVTEKGKDVELRCDPISGHTALYWYRQSLGQGLEFLIYFQGNSAPDKSGLPSDRFSAERTGGSVSTLTIQRTQQEDSAVYLCASSPNTGDTQYFGPGTRLTVL.

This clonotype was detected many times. CDR3 bases: TGTGCCAGTAGTCCCAATCGGGAGACCCAGTACTTC. This sequence encodes CASSPNRETQYF. The rearrangement uses TRBV19 and TRBJ2-5, with no clear D. V was cut by 5 bases and J by 5 bases, with 9 bases left in between. Per the germline V gene, CDR1 is LNHDA and CDR2 is SQIVND (reference sequence). The CDR3 is 12 residues long.

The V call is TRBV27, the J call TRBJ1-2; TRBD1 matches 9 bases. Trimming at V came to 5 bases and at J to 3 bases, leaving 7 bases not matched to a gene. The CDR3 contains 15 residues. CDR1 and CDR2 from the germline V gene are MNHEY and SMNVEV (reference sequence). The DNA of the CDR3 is TGTGCCAGCAGTCCCCCGGGACAGGGTTACTATGGCTACACCTTC. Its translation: CASSPPGQGYYGYTF.